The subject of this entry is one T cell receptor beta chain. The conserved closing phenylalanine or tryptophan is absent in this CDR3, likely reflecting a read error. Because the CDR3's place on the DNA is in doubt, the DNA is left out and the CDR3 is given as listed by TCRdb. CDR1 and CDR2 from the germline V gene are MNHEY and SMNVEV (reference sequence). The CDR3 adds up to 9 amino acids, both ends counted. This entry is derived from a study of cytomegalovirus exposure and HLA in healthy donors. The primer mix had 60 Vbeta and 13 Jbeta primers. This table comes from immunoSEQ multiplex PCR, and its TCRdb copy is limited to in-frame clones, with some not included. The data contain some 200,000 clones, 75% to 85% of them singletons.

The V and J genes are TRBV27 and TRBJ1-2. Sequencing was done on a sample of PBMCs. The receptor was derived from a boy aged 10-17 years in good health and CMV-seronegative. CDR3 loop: CASSPGTQL.